The entry that follows covers one TCR beta chain sequence. What it binds is unknown. This entry is derived from a study of identical twins. The CDR3 is 13 residues long. Germline lookup yields CDR1 SGHTA and CDR2 FQGTGA. V was trimmed by 5 bases and J by 2 bases, leaving 9 bases between them. Whole-study results and caveats: Beta out-of-frame sequences showed weaker excess sharing between twins. Out-of-frame alpha sequences common to twins exhibited an excess of low generation probability.

Unique molecular identifiers were in the cDNA, with template-switch universal primer binding. MiXCR was run by TCRdb on the 5' RACE reads, yielding one entry per CDR3 protein. The data show a few hundred thousand distinct CDR3 sequences, just under 10% seen once. This sample was shared with a second study, whose subject was yellow fever vaccine responses in identical twins.

Specimen: PBMCs. The rearrangement joins TRBV7-3 to TRBJ2-5; no firm D call. This TCR derives from a woman between 18 and 29 years old in good health. The CDR3 spells CASSPANQETQYF. The DNA of the CDR3 is TGTGCCAGCAGCCCGGCGAATCAAGAGACCCAGTACTTC.